These T cell receptor beta chains were read from a single sample in a study of shared clonotypes between healthy human individuals. Measured with immunoSEQ multiplex PCR; TCRdb has only the in-frame clones, and not every one. This sample has roughly 2 million clones, with about 95% found just once. The source material was naive CD8+ T cells sorted from blood. Receptor source: a man between 18 and 35 years old in good health. Each CDR3 is given with its conserved first and last residue. The D gene is left open where the match is weak. Clone size is given for some rows only: seen once, a few or many times, or a class if the clone is expanded.

-	-	TRBV28	TRBJ1-2	CASSSRQVTYGYTF	TGTGCCAGCAGTTCCCGACAGGTCACCTATGGCTACACCTTC
once	TRBD2	TRBV7-2	TRBJ2-2	CASSLVWGGTGELFF	TGTGCCAGCAGCTTAGTCTGGGGGGGAACCGGGGAGCTGTTTTTT
-	TRBD2	TRBV4-1	TRBJ2-1	CASSQEPSGRTYNEQFF	TGCGCCAGCAGCCAAGAGCCTAGCGGGAGGACGTACAATGAGCAGTTCTTC
-	-	TRBV11-2	TRBJ1-1	CASSLRAGDTEAFF	TGTGCCAGCAGCCTCCGGGCAGGGGACACTGAAGCTTTCTTT
-	-	TRBV7-9	TRBJ2-2	CASAGDISNTGELFF	TGTGCCAGCGCCGGGGACATCTCGAACACCGGGGAGCTGTTTTTT
-	-	TRBV6-6	TRBJ2-1	CASSYSDSYNEQFF	TGTGCCAGCAGTTACTCGGACTCCTACAATGAGCAGTTCTTC
-	TRBD2	TRBV4-1	TRBJ2-2	CASSLTYTSSGIDGELFF	TGCGCCAGCAGCCTTACATATACGTCTAGCGGGATTGACGGGGAGCTGTTTTTT
-	TRBD1	TRBV25-1	TRBJ2-5	CASSAPWDSTAETQYF	TGTGCCAGCAGTGCCCCTTGGGACAGCACGGCGGAGACCCAGTACTTC
-	-	TRBV27	TRBJ2-7	CASSLVGGGVVQYF	TGTGCCAGCAGTTTAGTCGGGGGCGGCGTAGTGCAGTACTTC
-	-	TRBV10-3	TRBJ2-2	CAISGVIDFNTGELFF	TGTGCCATCAGTGGGGTGATAGATTTTAACACCGGGGAGCTGTTTTTT
-	-	TRBV5-1	TRBJ2-1	CASSPQGDEQFF	TGCGCCAGCAGCCCTCAAGGGGATGAGCAGTTCTTC
-	-	TRBV9	TRBJ2-3	CASSVSGGGLTDTQYF	TGTGCCAGCAGCGTATCGGGGGGCGGTTTGACAGATACGCAGTATTTT
-	TRBD1	TRBV11-2	TRBJ1-4	CASSLKSDRGLGEKLFF	TGTGCCAGCAGCTTAAAATCCGACAGGGGGCTAGGCGAAAAACTGTTTTTT
-	TRBD2	TRBV5-8	TRBJ2-5	CASSSGLAGAGQETQYF	TGTGCCAGCAGCTCTGGACTAGCGGGGGCCGGACAAGAGACCCAGTACTTC
-	-	TRBV4-1	TRBJ2-1	CASSNRAGTYNEQFF	TGCGCCAGCAGCAACCGGGCCGGTACCTACAATGAGCAGTTCTTC
-	-	TRBV4-1	TRBJ2-7	CASSPTPGQLGYEQYF	TGCGCCAGCAGCCCCACACCCGGACAACTCGGCTACGAGCAGTACTTC
-	-	TRBV11-3	TRBJ2-5	CASSPAEPQETQYF	TGTGCCAGCAGCCCCGCGGAGCCCCAAGAGACCCAGTACTTC
-	TRBD1	TRBV27	TRBJ2-1	CASKGAESPYNEQFF	TGTGCCAGCAAGGGGGCTGAGTCACCCTACAATGAGCAGTTCTTC
-	-	TRBV27	TRBJ1-5	CASSHTGQPQHF	TGTGCCAGCAGTCACACAGGTCAGCCCCAGCATTTT
-	-	TRBV28	TRBJ2-7	CATTWGPTYEQYF	TGTGCCACCACGTGGGGGCCGACCTACGAGCAGTACTTC
-	-	TRBV19	TRBJ1-5	CASSIKENSNQPQHF	TGTGCCAGTAGTATAAAGGAGAATAGCAATCAGCCCCAGCATTTT
-	TRBD1	TRBV16	TRBJ2-7	CASSPLGQGYEQYF	TGTGCCAGCAGCCCGCTTGGACAGGGCTACGAGCAGTACTTC
-	-	TRBV7-3	TRBJ2-5	CASSPGGAKETQYF	TGTGCCAGCAGTCCTGGGGGAGCAAAAGAGACCCAGTACTTC
-	-	TRBV11-2	TRBJ2-2	CASSLRDVDSGELFF	TGTGCCAGCAGCTTGAGGGATGTAGATTCCGGGGAGCTGTTTTTT
-	-	TRBV7-6	TRBJ1-1	CASSLAGGNTEAFF	TGTGCCAGCAGCTTAGCAGGGGGGAACACTGAAGCTTTCTTT
-	-	TRBV6-1	TRBJ1-4	CASSVRDSYNEKLFF	TGTGCCAGCAGTGTTCGGGACTCATATAATGAAAAACTGTTTTTT
once	TRBD1	TRBV2	TRBJ1-2	CASSGGQGYGYTF	TGTGCCAGCAGTGGGGGACAGGGGTATGGCTACACCTTC
-	-	TRBV27	TRBJ1-2	CASSFQTGANYGYTF	TGTGCCAGCAGCTTCCAGACAGGCGCTAACTATGGCTACACCTTC
-	TRBD2	TRBV27	TRBJ2-7	CASSLKASGGYEQYF	TGTGCCAGCAGTTTAAAGGCTAGCGGGGGCTACGAGCAGTACTTC
-	-	TRBV29-1	TRBJ2-7	CSVEEGSAGYEQYF	TGCAGCGTTGAAGAGGGTTCGGCGGGCTACGAGCAGTACTTC
-	-	TRBV27	TRBJ1-6	CASRVSFGAEGNSPLHF	TGTGCCAGCAGAGTCTCTTTCGGGGCGGAGGGTAATTCACCCCTCCACTTT
-	-	TRBV25-1	TRBJ1-2	CASSDVSGLGYTF	TGTGCCAGCAGTGATGTTAGCGGCCTCGGCTACACCTTC
-	TRBD2	TRBV7-2	TRBJ2-2	CASSPGGDEGNTGELFF	TGTGCCAGCAGCCCTGGGGGGGATGAAGGGAACACCGGGGAGCTGTTTTTT
-	-	TRBV7-8	TRBJ2-5	CASSLGRSRGTYQETQYF	TGTGCCAGCAGCTTAGGAAGGTCCCGCGGGACTTACCAAGAGACCCAGTACTTC
-	-	TRBV20-1	TRBJ1-1	CASLAGTEAFF	TGCGCTTCCTTGGCTGGCACTGAAGCTTTCTTT
-	TRBD2	TRBV4-2	TRBJ2-1	CASSPWVAGDNEQFF	TGTGCCAGCAGCCCCTGGGTAGCGGGGGACAATGAGCAGTTCTTC
-	-	TRBV6-1	TRBJ1-2	CASSEIASGYTF	TGTGCCAGCAGTGAAATAGCGTCTGGCTACACCTTC
-	-	TRBV10-1	TRBJ2-7	CASSESPTDEQYF	TGCGCCAGCAGTGAGTCCCCCACAGACGAGCAGTACTTC
once	-	TRBV10-1	TRBJ2-1	CASSEVADGGSYNEQFF	TGCGCCAGCAGTGAAGTAGCTGACGGGGGATCCTACAATGAGCAGTTCTTC
once	-	TRBV4-3	TRBJ2-3	CASSPRGATDTQYF	TGCGCCAGCAGCCCGAGGGGGGCCACAGATACGCAGTATTTT
-	TRBD1	TRBV2	TRBJ1-3	CASSEGTGETGNTIYF	TGTGCCAGCAGTGAAGGGACAGGGGAAACTGGAAACACCATATATTTT
-	-	TRBV7-9	TRBJ1-1	CASSLMNTEAFF	TGTGCCAGCAGCCTCATGAACACTGAAGCTTTCTTT
-	-	TRBV15	TRBJ2-7	CATSRASGEGAYEQYF	TGTGCCACCAGCAGAGCGTCGGGAGAGGGGGCCTACGAGCAGTACTTC
once	-	TRBV6-5	TRBJ2-2	CASSLDLNTGELFF	TGTGCCAGCAGTTTAGACTTGAACACCGGGGAGCTGTTTTTT
-	-	TRBV25-1	TRBJ1-5	CASSDGLGNQPQHF	TGTGCCAGCAGTGATGGGTTGGGCAATCAGCCCCAGCATTTT
-	-	TRBV6-1	TRBJ1-4	CASSEDNRDITTNEKLFF	TGTGCCAGCAGTGAAGATAACAGGGATATAACAACTAATGAAAAACTGTTTTTT
-	TRBD1	TRBV29-1	TRBJ2-1	CSVAGQGSRNEQFF	TGCAGCGTTGCCGGACAGGGGAGCAGGAATGAGCAGTTCTTC
-	-	TRBV4-1	TRBJ1-5	CASSLIQGSNQPQHF	TGCGCCAGCAGCCTTATACAGGGTAGCAATCAGCCCCAGCATTTT
-	-	TRBV6-6	TRBJ2-2	CASSYSTENTGELFF	TGTGCCAGCAGTTACTCGACCGAGAACACCGGGGAGCTGTTTTTT
-	-	TRBV4-3	TRBJ2-5	CASSQRGYGDATQYF	TGCGCCAGCAGCCAAAGGGGATATGGGGATGCGACCCAGTACTTC
-	-	TRBV5-5	TRBJ1-5	CASSTMIWGNQPQHF	TGTGCCAGCAGCACCATGATCTGGGGAAATCAGCCCCAGCATTTT
-	-	TRBV7-9	TRBJ2-3	CASSGVSGRSTDTQYF	TGTGCCAGCAGCGGGGTAAGCGGAAGAAGCACAGATACGCAGTATTTT
-	TRBD1	TRBV10-3	TRBJ1-1	CAIRMDRGDGLNTEAFF	TGTGCCATCAGGATGGACAGGGGCGACGGTTTGAACACTGAAGCTTTCTTT
-	TRBD1	TRBV4-1	TRBJ2-1	CASSHPGTGAEQFF	TGCGCCAGCAGCCATCCCGGGACAGGTGCTGAGCAGTTCTTC